This T cell receptor beta chain stems from a study of cytomegalovirus exposure and HLA in healthy donors. PCR employed 60 Vbeta and 13 Jbeta primers. Only in-frame clones appear in the TCRdb table, and some are missing; sequencing was by immunoSEQ multiplex PCR. The data show 140,000 to 150,000 clones, 8.5% to 10% seen once. The CDR3 length is 13 residues. V was cut by 6 bases and J by 2 bases, with 7 bases left in between. CDR1 LNHDA and CDR2 SQIVND come from the germline V gene (reference sequence). This clone was seen more than once but under ten times. The chain employs TRBV19 and TRBJ1-4; D is ambiguous. The source material was PBMCs. This TCR derives from a man aged 50 to 59 in good health and CMV-seronegative. CDR3 protein: CASRSGTNEKLFF. CDR3 coding DNA: TGTGCCAGTAGGTCCGGGACTAATGAAAAACTGTTTTTT.